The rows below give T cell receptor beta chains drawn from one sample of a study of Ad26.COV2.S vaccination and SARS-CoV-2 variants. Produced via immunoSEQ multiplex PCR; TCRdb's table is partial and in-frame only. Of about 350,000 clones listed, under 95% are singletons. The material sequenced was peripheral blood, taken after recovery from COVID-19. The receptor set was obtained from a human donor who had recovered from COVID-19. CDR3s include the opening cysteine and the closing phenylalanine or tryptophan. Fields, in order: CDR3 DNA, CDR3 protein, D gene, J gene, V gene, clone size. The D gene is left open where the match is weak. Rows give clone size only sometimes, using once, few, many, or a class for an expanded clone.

TGTGCCAGCAGAGACAGGGTATTTGTTACTGAAGCTTTCTTT,CASRDRVFVTEAFF,TRBD1,TRBJ1-1,TRBV6-6,NA
TGTGCCAGCAGCTTAGAGGCGTATCCCCCCTATGGCTACACCTTC,CASSLEAYPPYGYTF,NA,TRBJ1-2,TRBV7-9,NA
TGTGCCAGCAATCCATATAGCGCTAGGGCCACAGATACGCAGTATTTT,CASNPYSARATDTQYF,NA,TRBJ2-3,TRBV27,NA
TGTGCCAGCAGTGAAAGGAGCGATGGAAACACCATATATTTT,CASSERSDGNTIYF,NA,TRBJ1-3,TRBV6-1,NA
TGTGCCAGCAGCTTAGTAACCGGACTGGGGAATTCACCCCTCCACTTT,CASSLVTGLGNSPLHF,NA,TRBJ1-6,TRBV7-9,NA
TGCAGCGTTGCTGAAGGGGTGGGTGAGCAGTTCTTC,CSVAEGVGEQFF,NA,TRBJ2-1,TRBV29-1,NA
TGCGCCAGCAGTCATGGACAGGGAGGAGATACGCAGTATTTT,CASSHGQGGDTQYF,TRBD1,TRBJ2-3,TRBV5-1,NA
TGTGCCAGCAGGAACCCTAGGGGAGAGAACACTGAAGCTTTCTTT,CASRNPRGENTEAFF,NA,TRBJ1-1,TRBV25-1,once
TGTGCCAGCAGCGTCAGGGACTCTGGAAACACCATATATTTT,CASSVRDSGNTIYF,NA,TRBJ1-3,TRBV9,NA
TGCGCCAGCAGCTTTCGACTAGCGGGGGGTTCGATGATAAAGACCCAGTACTTC,CASSFRLAGGSMIKTQYF,TRBD2,TRBJ2-5,TRBV5-1,NA
TGTGCCAGCAGCGTTAGGGATAGGGCGACGGGAAACACCATATATTTT,CASSVRDRATGNTIYF,NA,TRBJ1-3,TRBV9,NA
TGTGCCAGCAGTCCCTACAGGGTGGGATCACCCCTCCACTTT,CASSPYRVGSPLHF,NA,TRBJ1-6,TRBV6-4,NA
TGTGCCAGCAGCTTAAGACGCGGACTAGGGGCGGGGGGTCAAGAGACCCAGTACTTC,CASSLRRGLGAGGQETQYF,TRBD2,TRBJ2-5,TRBV7-2,NA
TGCGCCAGCAGCGCGACTAGCGGGGTCTCCTACGAGCAGTACTTC,CASSATSGVSYEQYF,TRBD2,TRBJ2-7,TRBV5-1,NA
TGTGCCAGCAGCTTACGGGGGGCAGGTGGGGCCAACGTCCTGACTTTC,CASSLRGAGGANVLTF,NA,TRBJ2-6,TRBV7-9,NA
TGTGCCAGTCGGAGTCTGGGCGAAGTTCGGAATCAGCCCCAGCATTTT,CASRSLGEVRNQPQHF,NA,TRBJ1-5,TRBV19,NA
TGTGCCAGCAGTCCCAGGGGGGCGTCTGAAGCTTTCTTT,CASSPRGASEAFF,TRBD1,TRBJ1-1,TRBV14,NA
TGCGCCAGCAGCCAAGTTGATGGACTAGCGGGGGCGAACACCGGGGAGCTGTTTTTT,CASSQVDGLAGANTGELFF,TRBD2,TRBJ2-2,TRBV4-1,NA
TGTGCCAGCAGCTTAGTAGTGAGCGACAATCAGCCCCAGCATTTT,CASSLVVSDNQPQHF,NA,TRBJ1-5,TRBV7-2,NA
TGTGCCAGCAGCTTAGCTGGGAACACTGAAGCTTTCTTT,CASSLAGNTEAFF,NA,TRBJ1-1,TRBV7-2,NA
TGTGCCAGCAGTCGACAGGGAAACTATGGCTACACCTTC,CASSRQGNYGYTF,TRBD1,TRBJ1-2,TRBV6-5,few
TGTGCCAGCAGTCTTACGGGGCCCCAGTACTTC,CASSLTGPQYF,NA,TRBJ2-4,TRBV6-5,NA
TGTGCCAGCAGTTTAGGGGGACACAGAGCGGGGGATTTT,CASSLGGHRAGDF,TRBD2,TRBJ2-3,TRBV12-3/TRBV12-4,NA
TGTGCCAGTAGTTCGCGAAGGGCGGGGGGGATTCCCTACGAGCAGTACTTC,CASSSRRAGGIPYEQYF,TRBD2,TRBJ2-7,TRBV19,NA
TGTGCCAGCAGTTTACGTCGGGCAGGGGGTACCTACGAGCAGTACTTC,CASSLRRAGGTYEQYF,TRBD1,TRBJ2-7,TRBV27,NA
TGTGCCAGCAGCCTGATTGGCGGGGCACTTAACTATGGCTACACCTTC,CASSLIGGALNYGYTF,NA,TRBJ1-2,TRBV3-1/TRBV3-2,NA
TGTGCTAGTGGTTTGGCCACCGGGACAGGGGCCTTTGGGGCCAACGTCCTGACTTTC,CASGLATGTGAFGANVLTF,TRBD1,TRBJ2-6,TRBV12-5,once
TGTGCCAGCAACGAAAGACTAGTAACAGAGACCCAGTACTTC,CASNERLVTETQYF,NA,TRBJ2-5,TRBV2,NA
TGTGCCAGCAGTTACCCGCCGTTCCCCGGGACTACTCCCCAAGAGACCCAGTACTTC,CASSYPPFPGTTPQETQYF,TRBD2,TRBJ2-5,TRBV6-2/TRBV6-3,NA
TGTGCCAGCAGCCAAGTAACAGGGGAGGAGCAGTTCTTC,CASSQVTGEEQFF,TRBD1,TRBJ2-1,TRBV3-1/TRBV3-2,NA
TGTGCCACCAGCCAGACAGGGGATAGCAATCAGCCCCAGCATTTT,CATSQTGDSNQPQHF,TRBD1,TRBJ1-5,TRBV15,NA
TGTGCCAGCAGACCGACAGGGTTTGCCAAAAACATTCAGTACTTC,CASRPTGFAKNIQYF,TRBD1,TRBJ2-4,TRBV2,NA
TGTGCCAGTTCCCGACAGGGACATGGCTCGGGCGAGCAGTACTTC,CASSRQGHGSGEQYF,TRBD1,TRBJ2-7,TRBV6-5,NA
TGTGCCAGCAGCCTAATAGCGGGGGGCCCTACATATGAGCAGTTCTTC,CASSLIAGGPTYEQFF,TRBD2,TRBJ2-1,TRBV7-3,NA
TGTGCCAGCAGCCAAGCGGGGGCTAGCACAGATACGCAGTATTTT,CASSQAGASTDTQYF,TRBD2,TRBJ2-3,TRBV7-3,NA
TGCGCCAGCAGCTCCGGGACAGGGGGCGCATCCTATGGCTACACCTTC,CASSSGTGGASYGYTF,TRBD1,TRBJ1-2,TRBV5-1,NA
TGTGCCAGTATCAGGGACAGAGAATATGGCTACACCTTC,CASIRDREYGYTF,TRBD1,TRBJ1-2,TRBV19,NA
TGTGCTAGTGGTTCGTACCTCGGCAGGACACCGAGGACTGAAGCTTTCTTT,CASGSYLGRTPRTEAFF,NA,TRBJ1-1,TRBV12-5,NA
TGTGCCAGCAGTGACCGGGGGTCCACAGATACGCAGTATTTT,CASSDRGSTDTQYF,NA,TRBJ2-3,TRBV2,NA
TGTGCCAGCAGCTTGGCAGGGGAGGGGAGAAACACCATATATTTT,CASSLAGEGRNTIYF,NA,TRBJ1-3,TRBV5-4,NA